Listed below are T cell receptor beta chains from one sample, sequenced in a study of blood T cell repertoires in COVID-19. Clones were read by immunoSEQ multiplex PCR, and TCRdb kept only the in-frame ones, dropping some. This repertoire shows 78,000 or so clones, 75% to 85% found once; its top ten account for over 5%. Sequenced material: peripheral blood. These receptors were collected from a woman aged 55-75 years with acute or convalescent COVID-19. The CDR3 runs from the conserved cysteine through the conserved F or W. Fields, in order: D gene, V gene, J gene, clone size, CDR3 protein, CDR3 DNA. A D gene is named only where the DNA matches it firmly. Clone sizes are given selectively: once, few, many, or a class where the clone is expanded.

NA,TRBV4-1,TRBJ1-5,NA,CASSQEGGISNQPQHF,TGCGCCAGCAGCCAAGAAGGCGGGATTAGCAATCAGCCCCAGCATTTT
TRBD1,TRBV6-1,TRBJ1-1,NA,CASSERGWGQGATEAFF,TGTGCCAGCAGTGAACGAGGATGGGGACAGGGGGCCACTGAAGCTTTCTTT
NA,TRBV5-1,TRBJ2-2,NA,CASSPSPGSANTGELFF,TGCGCCAGCAGCCCCTCCCCGGGTAGTGCGAACACCGGGGAGCTGTTTTTT
TRBD2,TRBV11-2,TRBJ2-1,NA,CASSLGAGGLAYNEQFF,TGTGCCAGCAGCTTAGGGGCGGGGGGACTGGCCTACAATGAGCAGTTCTTC
TRBD1,TRBV5-1,TRBJ1-1,NA,CASSLQGGITEAFF,TGCGCCAGCAGCTTACAGGGGGGTATCACTGAAGCTTTCTTT
TRBD1,TRBV6-1,TRBJ1-3,NA,CASSDLPGQVGNTIYF,TGTGCCAGCAGTGACCTTCCGGGACAGGTGGGAAACACCATATATTTT
NA,TRBV5-8,TRBJ1-1,NA,CASSSGGGLGSTEAFF,TGTGCCAGCAGCTCCGGGGGGGGCTTGGGCAGCACTGAAGCTTTCTTT
TRBD1,TRBV6-5,TRBJ2-2,NA,CASSKGTERELFF,TGTGCCAGCAGCAAGGGGACAGAAAGGGAGCTGTTTTTT
TRBD1,TRBV7-8,TRBJ2-7,NA,CASSPTGGNYEQYF,TGTGCCAGCAGTCCGACAGGGGGCAATTACGAGCAGTACTTC
NA,TRBV5-6,TRBJ1-6,NA,CASSSGHSYNSPLHF,TGTGCCAGCAGCTCGGGACACTCCTATAATTCACCCCTCCACTTT
NA,TRBV5-4,TRBJ2-1,NA,CASSLGQDYNEQFF,TGTGCCAGCAGCTTGGGCCAGGACTACAATGAGCAGTTCTTC
NA,TRBV5-4,TRBJ1-1,NA,CASSLLDNTEAFF,TGTGCCAGCAGCTTGCTAGATAACACTGAAGCTTTCTTT
NA,TRBV20-1,TRBJ1-1,NA,CSPSGGRGNTEAFF,TGCAGTCCAAGTGGGGGCAGGGGAAACACTGAAGCTTTCTTT
NA,TRBV6-5,TRBJ2-1,NA,CASRKSGTPYNEQFF,TGTGCCAGCAGGAAATCCGGGACACCATACAATGAGCAGTTCTTC
TRBD1,TRBV11-2,TRBJ1-1,NA,CASSLYRGTNTEAFF,TGTGCCAGCAGCTTATACAGGGGTACAAACACTGAAGCTTTCTTT
NA,TRBV6-2/TRBV6-3,TRBJ2-5,NA,CASSYSVREETQYF,TGTGCCAGCAGTTACTCGGTCAGGGAAGAGACCCAGTACTTC
NA,TRBV7-3,TRBJ2-3,NA,CASSLSRTADTQYF,TGTGCCAGCAGCTTATCTCGCACGGCAGATACGCAGTATTTT
NA,TRBV3-1/TRBV3-2,TRBJ1-1,NA,CASKPGGVNTEAFF,TGTGCCAGCAAACCGGGGGGAGTGAACACTGAAGCTTTCTTT
TRBD1,TRBV15,TRBJ1-5,NA,CATSLGQGASNQPQHF,TGTGCCACCAGCTTGGGACAGGGGGCGAGCAATCAGCCCCAGCATTTT
TRBD1,TRBV6-2/TRBV6-3,TRBJ1-1,NA,CASSYPGQREAFF,TGTGCCAGCAGTTACCCGGGACAGCGTGAAGCTTTCTTT
NA,TRBV3-1/TRBV3-2,TRBJ1-1,once,CASSPTVNTEAFF,TGTGCCAGCAGCCCGACAGTGAACACTGAAGCTTTCTTT
TRBD2,TRBV3-1/TRBV3-2,TRBJ2-3,NA,CASSTRLAVFTDTQYF,TGTGCCAGCAGCACCCGACTAGCGGTCTTCACAGATACGCAGTATTTT
NA,TRBV28,TRBJ1-2,NA,CASSLGRDYGYTF,TGTGCCAGCAGTTTGGGCAGGGACTATGGCTACACCTTC
TRBD1,TRBV6-5,TRBJ1-2,NA,CASSATGVYGYTF,TGTGCCAGCAGCGCGACAGGGGTCTATGGCTACACCTTC
NA,TRBV20-1,TRBJ2-7,few,CSAYQGYEQYF,TGCAGTGCTTATCAGGGATACGAGCAGTACTTC
NA,TRBV6-5,TRBJ1-2,NA,CASGPDRTWGYTF,TGTGCCAGCGGGCCGGACAGAACATGGGGCTACACCTTC
NA,TRBV2,TRBJ1-5,NA,CASSLDVGGRQPQHF,TGTGCCAGCAGCCTCGACGTCGGGGGAAGACAGCCCCAGCATTTT
NA,TRBV2,TRBJ2-4,NA,CASRESELKNIQYF,TGTGCCAGCAGAGAATCCGAGCTCAAAAACATTCAGTACTTC
TRBD2,TRBV5-1,TRBJ2-5,once,CASSLAGYGGQETQYF,TGCGCCAGCAGCTTGGCCGGGTACGGGGGGCAAGAGACCCAGTACTTC
TRBD1,TRBV5-1,TRBJ1-2,NA,CASSFDNRGSLGYTF,TGCGCCAGCAGTTTCGATAACAGGGGTTCTCTTGGCTACACCTTC
NA,TRBV7-2,TRBJ2-1,NA,CASSFIAWEQFF,TGTGCCAGCAGCTTCATAGCATGGGAGCAGTTCTTC
NA,TRBV7-6,TRBJ2-6,NA,CASSLGQSGANVLTF,TGTGCCAGCAGCTTAGGACAGAGCGGGGCCAACGTCCTGACTTTC
NA,TRBV1,TRBJ2-7,NA,CTGPPGTGHSYEQYF,TGCACCGGTCCCCCCGGGACAGGTCACTCTTACGAGCAGTACTTC
TRBD1,TRBV5-6,TRBJ2-7,NA,CASNYGQAYEQYF,TGTGCCAGCAACTATGGACAGGCTTACGAGCAGTACTTC
NA,TRBV6-5,TRBJ1-1,NA,CASSYSGHKAFF,TGTGCCAGCAGTTACTCGGGGCATAAAGCTTTCTTT